This TCR beta chain was found in a study of T cells in Graves' hyperthyroidism and ophthalmopathy. Study summary: Pretreatment peripheral blood was obtained at initial diagnosis. General study findings and limits: Researchers found most expanded thyroid clonotypes above 0.001 in blood as well.

This clonotype was observed at least ten times. Its matching antigen is unknown. Uncontrolled infection, other autoimmune disease, pregnancy or lactation excluded patients. RNA transcripts provided the source from which TCR beta CDR3 regions were amplified. Primed by the HTBI set, a first-round RT-PCR was run on the TCR CDR3. TCRdb fed the multiplex PCR reads into MiXCR, producing one record per CDR3 protein. This repertoire shows 620,000 or so distinct CDR3 sequences, approximately 15% found once; its top ten account for approximately 12%. CDR3 length: 14 amino acids. Germline V gene data show CDR1 as SGHVS and CDR2 as FQNEAQ. V was pared by 5 bases and J by 4 bases, with 6 bases of the junction left unmatched.

V gene TRBV7-8 combines with J gene TRBJ2-3, with 7 bases that match TRBD1. This TCR was sampled from a woman aged 45-60 years with Graves' ophthalmopathy. Sample: blood. The CDR3 spells CASSRRTGADTQYF. The CDR3 nucleotides read TGTGCCAGCAGCCGCCGCACAGGGGCAGATACGCAGTATTTT.